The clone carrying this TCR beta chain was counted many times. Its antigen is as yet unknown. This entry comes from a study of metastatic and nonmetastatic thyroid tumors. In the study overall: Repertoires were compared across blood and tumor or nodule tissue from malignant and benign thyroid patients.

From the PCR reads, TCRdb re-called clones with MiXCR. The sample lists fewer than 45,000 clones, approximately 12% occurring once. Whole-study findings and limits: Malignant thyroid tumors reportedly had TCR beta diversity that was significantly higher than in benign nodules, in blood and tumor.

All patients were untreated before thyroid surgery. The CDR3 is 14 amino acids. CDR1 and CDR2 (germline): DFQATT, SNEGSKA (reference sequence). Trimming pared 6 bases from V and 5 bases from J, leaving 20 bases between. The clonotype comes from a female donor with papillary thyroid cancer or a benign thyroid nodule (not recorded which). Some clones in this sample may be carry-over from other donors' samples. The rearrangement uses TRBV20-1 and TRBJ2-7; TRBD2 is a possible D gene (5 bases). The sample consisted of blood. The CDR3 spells CSAIDPREGNEQYF. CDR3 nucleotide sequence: TGCAGTGCAATAGACCCCCGGGAAGGGAACGAGCAGTACTTC.